This T cell receptor (beta chain) was identified in a study of T cells in women clearing cervical HPV infection. Study-wide background: Cases were women with histologically confirmed HPV16-related CIN3 or worse, including a couple of invasive cancers. Controls gave blood once infection was undetectable; cases at lesion identification.

A word on this clone: Antigen unknown. Read data end 3 residues before the CDR3 end; the end is taken from the germline J gene.

Study-wide points: Unknown T-cell numbers per sample may underlie the richness differences.

The data were produced by immunoSEQ multiplex PCR, yet TCRdb's version contains in-frame clones alone and is incomplete. The sample shows tens of thousands of clones, and approximately 3% sits with its ten largest clones. The CDR3 length is 14 residues. CDR1 GTSNPN and CDR2 SVGIG come from the germline V gene (reference sequence). The V gene lost 5 bases and the J gene lost 2 bases, with 13 bases spanning the gap. Sequenced input: blood buffy coat. The chain couples TRBV30 to TRBJ1-5; D uncertain. The TCR comes from a woman aged 18 to 75 with a cervical HPV16 infection that either progressed to CIN3+ or cleared (not recorded which). The part of the CDR3 DNA that was read is TGTGCCTGGGGGCCCGGGGTGGGCAATCAGCCC. This sequence encodes CAWGPGVGNQP. The entire CDR3 is CAWGPGVGNQPQHF.